Included here is one T cell receptor beta chain sequence, with context. MiXCR, run by TCRdb on the RT-PCR reads, gives a single entry per CDR3 protein. The table shows more than 550,000 distinct CDR3 sequences, with 13% to 15% occurring only once. The sequencing sample was made of memory CD4+ T cells from blood. The source is a female donor in good health, serving as a healthy control.

The CDR3 DNA is TGTGCCAGCAGTTTGGAACTGACCTTCTGGAATGAGCAGTTCTTC. Its protein product is CASSLELTFWNEQFF. The J gene is TRBJ2-1, the V gene TRBV12-3 or TRBV12-4, with D hard to call. Trimming pared 3 bases from V and 7 bases from J, leaving 16 bases between. The CDR3 has 15 amino acids.